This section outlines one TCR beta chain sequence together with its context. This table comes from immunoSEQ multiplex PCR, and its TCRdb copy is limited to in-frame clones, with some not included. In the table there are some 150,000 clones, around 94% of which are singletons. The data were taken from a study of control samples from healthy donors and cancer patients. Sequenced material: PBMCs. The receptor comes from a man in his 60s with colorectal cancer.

CDR3: CASSLQDNEKLFF. CDR3 nucleotides: TGTGCCAGCAGTTTACAGGATAATGAAAAACTGTTTTTT. This chain joins TRBV27 and TRBJ1-4; D unresolved. Germline assignment: CDR1 MNHEY and CDR2 SMNVEV (reference sequence). CDR3 length: 13 amino acids. V was cut by 2 bases and J by 4 bases, with 5 bases left in between.